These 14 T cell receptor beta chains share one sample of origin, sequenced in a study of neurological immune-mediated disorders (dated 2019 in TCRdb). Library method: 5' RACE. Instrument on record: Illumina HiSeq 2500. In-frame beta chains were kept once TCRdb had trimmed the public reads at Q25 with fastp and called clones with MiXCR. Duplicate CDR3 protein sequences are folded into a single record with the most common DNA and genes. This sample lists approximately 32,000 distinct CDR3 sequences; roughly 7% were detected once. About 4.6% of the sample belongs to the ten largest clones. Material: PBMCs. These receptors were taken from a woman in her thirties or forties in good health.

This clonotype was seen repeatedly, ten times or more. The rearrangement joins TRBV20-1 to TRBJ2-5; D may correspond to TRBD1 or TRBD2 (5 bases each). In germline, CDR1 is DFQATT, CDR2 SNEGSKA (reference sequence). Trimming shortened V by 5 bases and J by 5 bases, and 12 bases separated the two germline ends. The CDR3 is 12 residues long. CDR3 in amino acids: CSAWGNGETQYF. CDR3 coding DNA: TGCAGTGCTTGGGGGAACGGGGAGACCCAGTACTTC.

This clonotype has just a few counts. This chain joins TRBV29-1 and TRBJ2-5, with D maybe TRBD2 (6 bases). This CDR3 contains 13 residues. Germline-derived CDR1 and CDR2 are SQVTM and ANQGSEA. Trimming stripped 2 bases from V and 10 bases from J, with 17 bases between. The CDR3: CSVERWRAGGQYF. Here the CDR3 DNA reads TGCAGCGTTGAAAGGTGGAGGGCCGGGGGCCAGTACTTC.

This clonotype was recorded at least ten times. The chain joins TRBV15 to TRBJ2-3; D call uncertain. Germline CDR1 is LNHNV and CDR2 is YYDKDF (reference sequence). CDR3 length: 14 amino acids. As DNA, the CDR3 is TGTGCTACGACCAACGGGTTTAGCACAGATACGCAGTATTTT. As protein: CATTNGFSTDTQYF.

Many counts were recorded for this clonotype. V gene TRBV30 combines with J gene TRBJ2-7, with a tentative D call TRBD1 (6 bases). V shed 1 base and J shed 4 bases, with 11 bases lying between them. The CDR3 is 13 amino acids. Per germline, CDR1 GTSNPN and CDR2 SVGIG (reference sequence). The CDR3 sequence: CAWSEGHQYEQYV. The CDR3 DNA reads TGTGCCTGGAGTGAGGGACACCAATACGAGCAGTACGTC.

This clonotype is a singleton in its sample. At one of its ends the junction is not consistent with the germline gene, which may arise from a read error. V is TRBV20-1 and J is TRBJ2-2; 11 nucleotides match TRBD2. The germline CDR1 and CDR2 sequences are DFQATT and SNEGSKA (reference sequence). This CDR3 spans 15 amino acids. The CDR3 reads CSAGLAESHTGKLFF. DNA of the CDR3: TGCAGTGCGGGACTAGCGGAGTCACACACCGGGAAGCTGTTTTTT.

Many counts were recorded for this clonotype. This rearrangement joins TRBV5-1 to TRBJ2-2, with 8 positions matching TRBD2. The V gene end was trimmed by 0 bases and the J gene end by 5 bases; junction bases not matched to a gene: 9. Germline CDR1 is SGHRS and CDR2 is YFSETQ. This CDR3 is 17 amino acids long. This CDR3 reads CASSLGPGTSGTGELFF. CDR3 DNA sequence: TGCGCCAGCAGCTTGGGGCCCGGGACTAGTGGAACCGGGGAGCTGTTTTTT.

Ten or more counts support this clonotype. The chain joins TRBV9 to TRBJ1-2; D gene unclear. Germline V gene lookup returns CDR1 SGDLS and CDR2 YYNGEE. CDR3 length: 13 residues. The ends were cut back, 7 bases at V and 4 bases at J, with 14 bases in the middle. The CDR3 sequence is CASGKAPGYGYTF. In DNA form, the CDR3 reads TGTGCCAGCGGGAAGGCGCCCGGCTATGGCTACACCTTC.

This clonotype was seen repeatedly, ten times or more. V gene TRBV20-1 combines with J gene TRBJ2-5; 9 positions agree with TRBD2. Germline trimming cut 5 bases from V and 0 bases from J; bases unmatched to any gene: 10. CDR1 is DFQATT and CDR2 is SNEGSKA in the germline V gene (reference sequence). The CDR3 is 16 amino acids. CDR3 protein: CSALNRLADHQETQYF. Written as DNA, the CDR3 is TGCAGTGCTTTGAATAGACTAGCGGATCACCAAGAGACCCAGTACTTC.

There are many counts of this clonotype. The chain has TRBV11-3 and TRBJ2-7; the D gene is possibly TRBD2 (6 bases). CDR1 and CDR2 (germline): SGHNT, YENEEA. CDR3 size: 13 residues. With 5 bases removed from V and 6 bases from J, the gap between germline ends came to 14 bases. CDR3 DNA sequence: TGTGCCAGCAGCAGAGGGACTTTCAGCGAGCAGTACTTC. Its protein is CASSRGTFSEQYF.

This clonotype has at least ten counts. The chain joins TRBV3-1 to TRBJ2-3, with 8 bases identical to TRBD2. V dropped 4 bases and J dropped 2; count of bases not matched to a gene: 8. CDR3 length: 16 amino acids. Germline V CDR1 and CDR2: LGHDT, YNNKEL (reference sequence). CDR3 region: CASSRRTSGNTDTQYF. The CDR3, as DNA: TGTGCCAGCAGCCGCCGAACTAGCGGTAACACAGATACGCAGTATTTT.

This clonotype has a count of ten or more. This CDR3 reads CASSIIGTAPFF. The CDR3 region has the DNA TGTGCCAGTAGTATAATCGGGACAGCGCCTTTCTTT. The chain has TRBV19 and TRBJ1-1; 7 nucleotides line up with TRBD1. CDR3 length: 12 amino acids. With V trimmed by 2 bases and J by 12 bases, 6 bases remained unmatched. Germline V CDR1 and CDR2: LNHDA, SQIVND (reference sequence).

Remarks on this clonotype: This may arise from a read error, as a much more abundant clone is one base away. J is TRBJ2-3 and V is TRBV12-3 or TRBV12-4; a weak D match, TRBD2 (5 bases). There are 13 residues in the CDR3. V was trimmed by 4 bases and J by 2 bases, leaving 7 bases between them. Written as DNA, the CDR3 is TGTGCCAGCAGTTACGGGGTCACAGATACGCAGTATTTT. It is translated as CASSYGVTDTQYF.

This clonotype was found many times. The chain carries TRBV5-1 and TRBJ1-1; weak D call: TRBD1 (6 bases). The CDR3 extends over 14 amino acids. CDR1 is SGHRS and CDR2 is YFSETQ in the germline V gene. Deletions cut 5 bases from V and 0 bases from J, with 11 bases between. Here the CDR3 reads CASSRTALNTEAFF. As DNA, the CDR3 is TGCGCCAGCAGTCGGACAGCCTTGAACACTGAAGCTTTCTTT.

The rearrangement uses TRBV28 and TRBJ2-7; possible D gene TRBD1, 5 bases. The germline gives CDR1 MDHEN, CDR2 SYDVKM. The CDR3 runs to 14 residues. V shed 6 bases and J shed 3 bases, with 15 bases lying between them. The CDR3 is CASRTRQSYYEQYF. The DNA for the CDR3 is TGTGCCAGCAGAACTCGACAGAGCTACTACGAGCAGTACTTC. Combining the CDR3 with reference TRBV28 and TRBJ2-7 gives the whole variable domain DVKVTQSSRYLVKRTGEKVFLECVQDMDHENMFWYRQDPGLGLRLIYFSYDVKMKEKGDIPEGYSVSREKKERFSLILESASTNQTSMYLCASRTRQSYYEQYFGPGTRLTVT.